This T cell receptor (beta chain) was captured in a study of shared clonotypes between healthy human individuals. Points on this clone: The antigen remains unidentified.

The V end was cut by 5 bases, the J end by 6 bases, with 14 bases between. Germline lookup yields CDR1 SGHTA and CDR2 FQGNSA. CDR3 length: 13 amino acids. The repertoire was sequenced with immunoSEQ multiplex PCR; TCRdb's copy has only in-frame clones and lacks some. The repertoire holds over 2 million clones, roughly 94% seen once, with roughly 0.13% in the top ten. Regarding the study as a whole: The study generally estimated greater richness for naive than memory subsets. Clonotypes which were not shared had lower generation probabilities than clonotypes that all four donors shared.

The chain couples TRBV7-2 to TRBJ2-7, with D perhaps TRBD2 (6 bases). The sequence was collected from a man aged 18 to 29 in good health. Sample: naive CD4+ T cells sorted from blood. Sample subset: CD45RA+ positively selected. CDR3 in amino acids: CASSPQAGSEQYF. The CDR3 nucleotides read TGTGCCAGCAGCCCTCAAGCGGGTAGCGAGCAGTACTTC.